The entry that follows covers one T cell receptor (beta chain) sequence. Its antigen is undetermined. This entry comes from a study of tumor and adjacent non-tumor tissue in lung cancer. The wider study: About 4.17 million productive TCRbeta reads were obtained per sample on average.

Three rounds of nested PCR, following a modified ARM-PCR protocol, produced the TCRbeta library. MiXCR, run by TCRdb on the multiplex PCR reads, gives a single entry per CDR3 protein. Of fewer than 150,000 distinct CDR3 sequences detected, around 66% appear once; the ten largest clones hold 15% to 20%. Germline V CDR1 and CDR2: DFQATT, SNEGSKA (reference sequence). V was trimmed by 2 bases and J by 7 bases, leaving 14 bases between them. The CDR3 extends over 13 amino acids. RNA was extracted from bulk tissue without any cell sorting. Study-level results: In normal lung, the top 100 clones were significantly more dominant than in tumor. Patients with more diverse tumor TCRs had worse survival. Tumor tissue had significantly higher TCR diversity than normal lung.

This chain uses TRBV20-1 with TRBJ1-1; D is perhaps TRBD1 (6 bases). The sample taken for sequencing was lung tumor tissue. The sequence came from a man aged 55 to 70 with small cell lung cancer. Here the CDR3 DNA reads TGCAGTGCTAGATATGGGGGGGACAATGAAGCTTTCTTT. Protein sequence: CSARYGGDNEAFF.